A selection of T cell receptor beta chains follows, all from one sample in a study of blood T cell repertoires in COVID-19. Data came from immunoSEQ multiplex PCR; TCRdb stores just in-frame clones and leaves some out. The repertoire includes about 110,000 clones, 88% of them detected once, and 0.88% sits in the top ten. Sequences were obtained from peripheral blood. These TCRs come from a woman aged 50 to 60 with active or convalescent COVID-19. Each CDR3 is given with its conserved first and last residue. The order of the fields is J gene, V gene, clone size, D gene, CDR3 protein, CDR3 DNA. The D gene is left open where the match is weak. Not every row has a clone size; where given, it reads once, few, many or a size class.

J gene: TRBJ2-7; V gene: TRBV9; clone size: once; D gene: -; CDR3 protein: CASIVCDSYEQYF; CDR3 DNA: TGTGCCAGCATTGTTTGTGATAGCTACGAGCAGTACTTC
J gene: TRBJ2-5; V gene: TRBV5-4; clone size: -; D gene: TRBD2; CDR3 protein: CASSAKRGTSGRGQQETQYF; CDR3 DNA: TGTGCCAGCAGCGCTAAGAGGGGGACTAGCGGGAGGGGGCAACAAGAGACCCAGTACTTC
J gene: TRBJ1-4; V gene: TRBV11-2; clone size: -; D gene: -; CDR3 protein: CASSLDRGGKLFF; CDR3 DNA: TGTGCCAGCAGCTTAGATCGTGGAGGAAAACTGTTTTTT
J gene: TRBJ2-3; V gene: TRBV19; clone size: -; D gene: -; CDR3 protein: CASSLRTDTQYF; CDR3 DNA: TGTGCCAGTAGTCTCAGGACAGATACGCAGTATTTT
J gene: TRBJ2-4; V gene: TRBV6-2/TRBV6-3; clone size: -; D gene: TRBD2; CDR3 protein: CASSSVGGIDIQYF; CDR3 DNA: TGTGCCAGCAGTTCCGTGGGGGGGATCGACATTCAGTACTTC
J gene: TRBJ2-7; V gene: TRBV4-2; clone size: -; D gene: -; CDR3 protein: CASSQVGAYEQYF; CDR3 DNA: TGTGCCAGCAGCCAAGTAGGGGCCTACGAGCAGTACTTC
J gene: TRBJ2-7; V gene: TRBV9; clone size: -; D gene: TRBD2; CDR3 protein: CASSATSGSISYEQYF; CDR3 DNA: TGTGCCAGCAGCGCGACTAGCGGGAGCATTTCCTACGAGCAGTACTTC
J gene: TRBJ2-1; V gene: TRBV6-4; clone size: -; D gene: TRBD2; CDR3 protein: CASSGTSGLRSNEQFF; CDR3 DNA: TGTGCCAGCAGTGGAACTAGCGGGCTCCGGTCGAATGAGCAGTTCTTC
J gene: TRBJ2-4; V gene: TRBV15; clone size: -; D gene: -; CDR3 protein: CATSRDSNIQYF; CDR3 DNA: TGTGCCACCAGCAGAGATAGCAACATTCAGTACTTC
J gene: TRBJ2-7; V gene: TRBV5-1; clone size: -; D gene: TRBD1; CDR3 protein: CASSPGQGSDEQYF; CDR3 DNA: TGCGCCAGCAGCCCGGGACAGGGTTCTGACGAGCAGTACTTC
J gene: TRBJ2-1; V gene: TRBV2; clone size: once; D gene: -; CDR3 protein: CASNLVVNEQFF; CDR3 DNA: TGTGCCAGCAATCTAGTTGTTAATGAGCAGTTCTTC
J gene: TRBJ2-7; V gene: TRBV28; clone size: -; D gene: -; CDR3 protein: CASMGPFYEQYF; CDR3 DNA: TGTGCCAGCATGGGCCCCTTCTACGAGCAGTACTTC
J gene: TRBJ1-2; V gene: TRBV19; clone size: -; D gene: -; CDR3 protein: CASSGRVGADGYTF; CDR3 DNA: TGTGCCAGTAGTGGTCGTGTGGGGGCGGATGGCTACACCTTC
J gene: TRBJ2-1; V gene: TRBV27; clone size: -; D gene: TRBD2; CDR3 protein: CASSPGTSGYNEQFF; CDR3 DNA: TGTGCCAGCAGTCCTGGGACTAGCGGATACAATGAGCAGTTCTTC
J gene: TRBJ2-4; V gene: TRBV4-3; clone size: -; D gene: TRBD1; CDR3 protein: CASSQDTGGIAKNIQYF; CDR3 DNA: TGCGCCAGCAGCCAAGATACAGGGGGTATAGCCAAAAACATTCAGTACTTC
J gene: TRBJ2-7; V gene: TRBV19; clone size: -; D gene: -; CDR3 protein: CASSSMAGNYEQYF; CDR3 DNA: TGTGCCAGTAGCTCAATGGCGGGAAACTACGAGCAGTACTTC
J gene: TRBJ1-4; V gene: TRBV7-9; clone size: -; D gene: -; CDR3 protein: CASSLALGATNEKLFF; CDR3 DNA: TGTGCCAGCAGCTTAGCGCTCGGGGCAACTAATGAAAAACTGTTTTTT
J gene: TRBJ1-2; V gene: TRBV28; clone size: -; D gene: -; CDR3 protein: CASEPRGLYGYTF; CDR3 DNA: TGTGCCAGCGAGCCCAGAGGACTCTATGGCTACACCTTC
J gene: TRBJ1-6; V gene: TRBV15; clone size: -; D gene: TRBD1; CDR3 protein: CATSRDPPDRANSPLHF; CDR3 DNA: TGTGCCACCAGCAGAGACCCCCCGGACAGGGCAAATTCACCCCTCCACTTT
J gene: TRBJ1-1; V gene: TRBV30; clone size: -; D gene: -; CDR3 protein: CAWSVTVNTEAFF; CDR3 DNA: TGTGCCTGGAGTGTAACGGTGAACACTGAAGCTTTCTTT